This TCR beta chain was obtained from a study of T cell repertoires in cytomegalovirus infection (dated 2019 in TCRdb). With respect to the entire study: Alongside well-studied HLA-B-restricted epitopes, the peptide stimulations were aimed at recently identified HLA-C-restricted CMV epitopes, whose presentation resists viral immunomodulation. Donor HLA type was relevant to the analysis, because carriage of CMV infection together with the matching HLA type was indicated by public TCR beta signatures.

The CDR3 contains 14 residues, cysteine and phenylalanine counted. Only the CDR3 part of the read is kept: 42 bases, read in frame from the first base. V is reduced by 6 bases and J by 0 bases, leaving a spacing of 9 bases between them. Points the paper makes about the study in general: The ex vivo response was dominated by HLA-C-restricted CMV-specific TCR beta clonotypes, and the single most frequent clonotype in two of eight donors was supplied by these HLA-C-restricted clonotypes. In both this cohort and an independent roughly 350-donor cohort, the cumulative frequency of public TCR beta family members distinguished carriers of CMV infection plus the relevant HLA type.

Reading the label with the study, this specimen's treatment or condition is: in vitro stimulation with specific CMV peptide epitopes to enrich CMV-specific T cells. On this clonotype: What this receptor recognizes is not known. No qualities accompany the bases; no much larger clone lies one base away.

The sequencer listed for this sample is Illumina HiSeq 1500. Through fastp at Q25 and MiXCR, TCRdb rebuilt clones from the public reads, retaining in-frame beta chains. Every CDR3 protein is listed once, alongside the most common genes and DNA of its rows. The sample data list around 500,000 distinct CDR3 sequences, and about 39% of these were observed just once. 43% of the sample lies in the top ten. The receptor was isolated from a human donor in good health (CMV status not recorded). Some clones in this sample may be carry-over from other donors' samples. The chain joins TRBV12-3 or TRBV12-4 to TRBJ1-3; no D segment can be confidently identified. Sequences were derived from cultured PBMCs, sampled from culture after CMV antigen stimulation. The DNA reads TGTGCCAGCAGACTCGAAGACTCTGGAAACACCATATATTTT. The translation is CASRLEDSGNTIYF.